The 6 T cell receptor beta chains below come from one sample, sequenced in a study of T cells after yellow fever vaccination. TCRdb independently ran MiXCR on the 5' RACE reads; one entry per CDR3 protein. The sample has about 350,000 distinct CDR3 sequences; over 4% are singletons. Sequenced here: PBMCs, sampled 5 days after the yellow fever booster vaccination. These receptors came from a man younger than 35 who received the YFV17D yellow fever vaccine.

In DNA form, the CDR3 reads TGTGCCAGTAACCCAGTTGCAGGGCCGGCCGGGGAGCTGTTTTTT. Amino acids: CASNPVAGPAGELFF. V is TRBV19 and J is TRBJ2-2, with D perhaps TRBD1 (5 bases). The CDR3 loop spans 15 amino acids. Trimming took 7 bases from V and 6 from J, leaving 18 bases between them. Germline CDR1 and CDR2: LNHDA and SQIVND (reference sequence). The full variable domain, rest sourced from reference TRBV19 and TRBJ2-2, is DGGITQSPKYLFRKEGQNVTLSCEQNLNHDAMYWYRQDPGQGLRLIYYSQIVNDFQKGDIAEGYSVSREKKESFPLTVTSAQKNPTAFYLCASNPVAGPAGELFFGEGSRLTVL.

This clonotype was counted between two and nine times. The J gene is TRBJ2-6, the V gene TRBV20-1, with D uncertain. V was pared by 3 bases and J by 0 bases, with 9 bases between. Germline CDR1 DFQATT, CDR2 SNEGSKA (reference sequence). This CDR3 has 15 amino acids. In nucleotides, the CDR3 is TGCAGTGCTAGGCCCATATACTCTGGGGCCAACGTCCTGACTTTC. Residues: CSARPIYSGANVLTF.

This clonotype showed up just a few times. Its ends do not fully match the called genes, so a read error is possible. The chain links TRBV7-2 to TRBJ2-3; TRBD2 agrees at 9 bases. The germline V gene has CDR1 SGHTA and CDR2 FQGNSA. This CDR3 contains 15 residues. CDR3 coding DNA: TGTGCCAGCAGCCTAGCGGGACCTACGGGAGATACGCAGTATTTT. The encoded protein is CASSLAGPTGDTQYF.

This clonotype was counted many times. V and J are TRBV9 and TRBJ2-5; possibly TRBD1 for D (5 bases). This CDR3 has 14 residues. Germline lookup yields CDR1 SGDLS and CDR2 YYNGEE. Deletions cut 3 bases from V and 5 bases from J, with 14 bases between. The CDR3 DNA is TGTGCCAGCAGCGCAGAAACAGGTTGGGAGACCCAGTACTTC. Amino acids: CASSAETGWETQYF.

The CDR3 sequence: CASTSADAHRGELFF. In DNA, the CDR3 is TGCGCCAGCACGTCGGCAGATGCACACCGGGGGGAGCTGTTTTTT. V is TRBV5-1 and J is TRBJ2-2; no reliable D call. This CDR3 has 15 amino acids. From germline, CDR1 is SGHRS and CDR2 YFSETQ. The V and J ends lost 6 bases and 8 bases respectively, with 20 bases between them.

This clonotype was seen a handful of times. This chain uses TRBV23-1 with TRBJ2-2; TRBD1 agrees at 9 bases. TRBV23-1 is known as an ORF, though its function is uncertain. The CDR3 length is 14 residues. The junction had 4 bases not matched to a gene; V was cut back by 9 bases and J by 2 bases. The CDR3 here is CASWTGANTGELFF. CDR3 nucleotides: TGCGCCAGTTGGACAGGGGCAAACACCGGGGAGCTGTTTTTT.